These T cell receptor beta chains were read from a single sample in a study of blood T cell repertoires in COVID-19. Repertoires were generated with immunoSEQ multiplex PCR, while TCRdb's copy carries only in-frame clones and drops some. The profile shows 130,000 or so clones, roughly 77% of them singletons. The sequencing sample was made of peripheral blood. These receptors were taken from a woman between 65 and 79 years old with COVID-19, enrolled during active disease. Both conserved end residues are part of each CDR3. D genes are given only for firm matches. The size of a clone is reported for some rows only, either as once, few or many, or as a class for expanded clones.

clone_size d_call j_call v_call cdr3_nt cdr3_aa
NA NA TRBJ1-1 TRBV20-1 TGCAGTGCTAGAAGACAGGAGGAAGCTTTCTTT CSARRQEEAFF
few NA TRBJ1-2 TRBV6-1 TGTGCCAGCAGTGAATCGGGGGGGTTTGGCTACACCTTC CASSESGGFGYTF
NA NA TRBJ2-2 TRBV12-3/TRBV12-4 TGTGCCAGCAGTTTATGGGGGGCCGGGGAGCTGTTTTTT CASSLWGAGELFF
NA NA TRBJ2-1 TRBV14 TGTGCCAGCAGCCAAAACACTGGACTGAGCAATGAGCAGTTCTTC CASSQNTGLSNEQFF
few TRBD2 TRBJ2-3 TRBV3-1/TRBV3-2 TGTGCCAGCAGCCAAGATAAGGGGCGGGGGGCCCGCACAGATACGCAGTATTTT CASSQDKGRGARTDTQYF
few NA TRBJ1-1 TRBV25-1 TGTGCCAGCAGCACCAGAAACACTGAAGCTTTCTTT CASSTRNTEAFF
NA TRBD1 TRBJ1-2 TRBV6-6 TGTGCCAGCAGTGCGGAAACAGGGGCAGGAGGCTACACCTTC CASSAETGAGGYTF
NA NA TRBJ2-3 TRBV28 TGTGCCAGCAGTTCCCCCCCGGGTATGACAGATACGCAGTATTTT CASSSPPGMTDTQYF
NA NA TRBJ1-4 TRBV5-1 TGCGCCAGCACCAACACAGGGACGGGTGAAAAACTGTTTTTT CASTNTGTGEKLFF
NA TRBD2 TRBJ2-1 TRBV2 TGTGCCAGCATGGGACTAGCGGGGGACTACAATGAGCAGTTCTTC CASMGLAGDYNEQFF
once TRBD1 TRBJ2-2 TRBV6-5 TGTGCCAGCACCTCGGACAGGAGGAACACCGGGGAGCTGTTTTTT CASTSDRRNTGELFF
NA NA TRBJ1-6 TRBV2 TGTGCCAGCACCCAGACAGCAAAAAGTAATTCACCCCTCCACTTT CASTQTAKSNSPLHF
NA NA TRBJ2-7 TRBV7-8 TGTGCCAGCAGCCCCCTTATCCTCACATCGAGGGAGCAGTACTTC CASSPLILTSREQYF
NA NA TRBJ1-2 TRBV24-1 TGTGCCACCAGTGAGGGAGGGATTGATGGCTACACCTTC CATSEGGIDGYTF
NA NA TRBJ2-5 TRBV5-6 TGTGCCAGCAGGGGGGGTCGGCAAGAGACCCAGTACTTC CASRGGRQETQYF
NA TRBD2 TRBJ2-7 TRBV2 TGTGCCAGCAGTGTTGGAGACCTAGCGGGGGGTTCATACGAGCAGTACTTC CASSVGDLAGGSYEQYF
NA NA TRBJ1-2 TRBV6-5 TGTGCCAGCAGCCAGGGCTATGGCTACACCTTC CASSQGYGYTF
NA TRBD2 TRBJ2-1 TRBV5-1 TGCGCCAGCAGCTTGGTTCACCCTAGCGGGGGGAAGGGCAATGAGCAGTTCTTC CASSLVHPSGGKGNEQFF
NA TRBD1 TRBJ1-1 TRBV7-2 TGTGCCAGCAGAGGACAGGGGGCTACAAACACTGAAGCTTTCTTT CASRGQGATNTEAFF
NA TRBD1 TRBJ1-5 TRBV11-2 TGTGCCAGCAGCTCGGGACAGTTCAGGCAGCCCCAGCATTTT CASSSGQFRQPQHF
NA NA TRBJ2-3 TRBV24-1 TGTGCCACCAGTGATTGGCGGGGAACTGGCACAGATACGCAGTATTTT CATSDWRGTGTDTQYF
NA NA TRBJ1-1 TRBV10-3 TGTGCCGCCGGACAAATGAACACTGAAGCTTTCTTT CAAGQMNTEAFF
NA NA TRBJ1-6 TRBV4-2 TGTGCCAGCAGCCAAGAGCCAGGGCCCAATAATTCACCCCTCCACTTT CASSQEPGPNNSPLHF
NA NA TRBJ1-2 TRBV5-5 TGTGCCAGCAGCTTGGCTTGGCCAAACTATGGCTACACCTTC CASSLAWPNYGYTF
NA NA TRBJ2-5 TRBV9 TGTGCCAGCAGCGTGACTGGCGGGGGCCAAGGGGAGACCCAGTACTTC CASSVTGGGQGETQYF
NA TRBD2 TRBJ2-1 TRBV5-6 TGTGCCAGCAGCCGAACTAGCGGGGATTACTACAATGAGCAGTTCTTC CASSRTSGDYYNEQFF
once TRBD2 TRBJ2-7 TRBV11-2 TGTGCCAGCAGCTTAGATCCATGGACTAGCGGGGGGGACGAGCAGTACTTC CASSLDPWTSGGDEQYF
NA TRBD1 TRBJ1-1 TRBV6-5 TGTGCCAGCAGTACCCCAGGGGGTTGGCTCACTGAAGCTTTCTTT CASSTPGGWLTEAFF
NA TRBD1 TRBJ1-6 TRBV6-6 TGTGCCAGCAGTCAGGGACAGGGGTCCTTTTCACCCCTCCACTTT CASSQGQGSFSPLHF
NA NA TRBJ2-7 TRBV5-1 TGCGCCAGCAGCTTTCCCGGGGACGAGCAGTACTTC CASSFPGDEQYF
NA TRBD1 TRBJ1-3 TRBV5-4 TGTGCCAGCAGCTTTTTACAGGGGACCAGCTCTGGAAACACCATATATTTT CASSFLQGTSSGNTIYF
NA NA TRBJ2-3 TRBV14 TGTGCCAGCAGCCCCTGGGCCCGCCGGACATCGACCACAGATACGCAGTATTTT CASSPWARRTSTTDTQYF
NA TRBD1 TRBJ1-2 TRBV19 TGTGCCAGTAGTTCGGGACAGGGTCAAATTTTGTATGGCTACACCTTC CASSSGQGQILYGYTF
NA TRBD1 TRBJ1-2 TRBV30 TGTGCCTGGAGTCGGACAGGGGCTAACTATGGCTACACCTTC CAWSRTGANYGYTF
NA TRBD1 TRBJ1-1 TRBV9 TGTGCCAGCAGCCCAAGAACGGGACAGGGGTCGAACACTGAAGCTTTCTTT CASSPRTGQGSNTEAFF
NA TRBD1 TRBJ1-2 TRBV6-1 TGTGCCAGCAGTGAACCGGGACAGCTGGTTGACACCTTC CASSEPGQLVDTF
NA TRBD2 TRBJ2-1 TRBV19 TGTGCCTCCCGACGGATAGCGGGGGGGCCCTACAATGAGCAGTTCTTC CASRRIAGGPYNEQFF